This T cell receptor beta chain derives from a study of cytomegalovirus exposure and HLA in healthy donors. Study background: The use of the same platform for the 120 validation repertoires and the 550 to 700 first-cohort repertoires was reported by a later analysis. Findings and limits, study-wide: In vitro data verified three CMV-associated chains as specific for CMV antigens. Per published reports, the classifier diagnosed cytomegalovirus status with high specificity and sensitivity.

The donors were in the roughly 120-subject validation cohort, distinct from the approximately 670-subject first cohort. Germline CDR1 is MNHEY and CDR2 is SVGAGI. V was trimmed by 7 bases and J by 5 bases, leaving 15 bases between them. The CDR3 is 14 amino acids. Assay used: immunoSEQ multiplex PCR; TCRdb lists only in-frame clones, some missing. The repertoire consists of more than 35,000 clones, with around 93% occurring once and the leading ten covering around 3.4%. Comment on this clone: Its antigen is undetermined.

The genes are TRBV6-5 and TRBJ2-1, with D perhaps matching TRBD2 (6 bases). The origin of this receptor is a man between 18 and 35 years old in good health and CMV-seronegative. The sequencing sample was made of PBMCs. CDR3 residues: CASTSAGGNNEQFF. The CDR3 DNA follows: TGTGCCAGCACCTCGGCGGGCGGGAACAATGAGCAGTTCTTC.